These 22 T cell receptor beta chains originate from one sample sequenced in a study of CD8 T cells in ankylosing spondylitis. TCRdb used MiXCR to reprocess the 5' RACE reads, holding one entry per CDR3 protein. This sample has some 220,000 distinct CDR3 sequences, with just under 7.5% found just once. Study-level points and caveats: For ankylosing spondylitis blood, a TCR beta motif of about 8 highly homologous variants appeared characteristic.

Their target antigens are unknown. Sequenced material: blood, either unsorted or a sorted T cell fraction (not recorded which). These receptors were taken from a male donor with ankylosing spondylitis.

This clonotype was recorded a few times. V usage is TRBV25-1 and J usage is TRBJ2-5; 7 bases are a match to TRBD2. CDR1 MGHDK and CDR2 SYGVNS come from the germline V gene. CDR3 length equals 16 residues. J lost 4 bases, V lost 6 bases, and 14 bases had no gene match. The CDR3 nucleotides read TGTGCCAGCAGCCGGACTCCGGGGGGAAAAGGAGAGACCCAGTACTTC. Its protein is CASSRTPGGKGETQYF.

This clonotype was counted ten times or more. The chain couples TRBV10-3 to TRBJ2-6, with D tentatively TRBD2 (7 bases). V gave up 5 bases and J gave up 2 bases, with 13 bases separating them. In germline, CDR1 is ENHRY, CDR2 SYGVKD. This CDR3 is built from 16 residues. The CDR3 loop reads CAISTFGGPGANVLTF. CDR3 in DNA: TGTGCCATCAGTACCTTCGGGGGGCCTGGGGCCAACGTCCTGACTTTC.

This clonotype was counted only a few times. This chain joins TRBV27 and TRBJ2-3; TRBD2 aligns across 14 bases. Germline CDR1 reads MNHEY; CDR2 reads SMNVEV (reference sequence). V was clipped by 6 bases and J by 9 bases; unmatched bases: 11. This CDR3 contains 16 residues. The CDR3 DNA reads as TGTGCCAGCAGGGCTGGGACTAGCGGGGGACCTAGGACGCAGTATTTT. Its translation: CASRAGTSGGPRTQYF.

This clonotype was picked up many times. V usage is TRBV25-1 and J usage is TRBJ2-7; D not certain. Trimming left V 3 bases short and J 7 bases short, with 13 bases between. The CDR3 is 13 amino acids. From germline, CDR1 is MGHDK and CDR2 SYGVNS. CDR3 residues: CASSDQNEPEQYF. The CDR3 DNA reads TGTGCCAGCAGTGACCAAAACGAACCGGAGCAGTACTTC.

This clonotype was found many times. J is TRBJ2-5 and V is TRBV27; D ambiguous. The V end lost 6 bases, the J end lost 0 bases, and 14 bases lay between the germline ends. CDR3 length: 15 amino acids. The germline CDR1 and CDR2 sequences are MNHEY and SMNVEV (reference sequence). The DNA for the CDR3 is TGTGCCAGCAGCCGTGGACCAGCCCACCAAGAGACCCAGTACTTC. Its protein is CASSRGPAHQETQYF.

This clonotype has a count of ten or more. The chain uses TRBV7-8 and TRBJ1-4, with D maybe TRBD1 (6 bases). Looked up from germline, CDR1 is SGHVS and CDR2 is FQNEAQ. Between the trimmed V and J ends, which lost 2 bases and 5 bases, there was a span of 12 bases. The length of the CDR3 is 15 residues. CDR3 DNA: TGTGCCAGCAGCTTATTTAGGACAGCGAATGAAAAACTGTTTTTT. It encodes CASSLFRTANEKLFF. Drawing the rest from reference TRBV7-8 and TRBJ1-4, the complete variable domain is GAGVSQSPRYKVAKRGQDVALRCDPISGHVSLFWYQQALGQGPEFLTYFQNEAQLDKSGLPSDRFFAERPEGSVSTLKIQRTQQEDSAVYLCASSLFRTANEKLFFGSGTQLSVL.

This sequence joins TRBV29-1 and TRBJ1-2, with D hard to call. This CDR3 is 14 amino acids long. With 0 bases removed from V and 8 bases from J, the gap between germline ends came to 16 bases. Germline V gene lookup returns CDR1 SQVTM and CDR2 ANQGSEA. The CDR3 DNA reads as TGCAGCGTTGAAGATCGAGACGGCCTATTCGGCTACACCTTC. Translating gives CSVEDRDGLFGYTF.

The table lists this clonotype with many counts. This chain uses TRBV9 with TRBJ2-3, with 8 positions matching TRBD2. CDR1 is SGDLS and CDR2 is YYNGEE in the germline V gene. This CDR3 is 16 amino acids long. V was pared by 4 bases and J by 1 base, with 8 bases of the junction left unmatched. CDR3 nucleotide sequence: TGTGCCAGCAGCTCAACCTTAGCGGGGCGCACAGATACGCAGTATTTT. Amino acid sequence: CASSSTLAGRTDTQYF.

This clonotype was found a few times. The CDR3 DNA reads TGTGCCAGCAGCCTACTTCGAAGCGGGAGCAATGAGCAGTTCTTC. Translation: CASSLLRSGSNEQFF. This sequence joins TRBV12-3 or TRBV12-4 and TRBJ2-1, with 8 positions matching TRBD2. After removal of 6 bases from V and 6 bases from J, the junction contained 10 bases not matched to a gene. The CDR3 totals 15 residues.

The sample holds many counts of this clonotype. CDR3 sequence reads: CASAPTGEADTQYF. CDR3 coding DNA: TGTGCCAGCGCCCCCACAGGGGAAGCAGATACGCAGTATTTT. This rearrangement joins TRBV6-1 to TRBJ2-3; 7 nucleotides align to TRBD1. Trimming at V came to 8 bases and at J to 4 bases, leaving 9 bases not matched to a gene. The CDR3 extends over 14 amino acids. CDR1 is MNHNS, CDR2 SASEGT, per germline.

This chain joins TRBV5-5 and TRBJ1-1; D is ambiguous. Trimming shortened V by 7 bases and J by 0 bases, and 13 bases separated the two germline ends. The CDR3 spans 14 residues. CDR1 is SGHKS, CDR2 YYEKEE, per germline (reference sequence). CDR3 in DNA: TGTGCCAGCGGCCGGTCAGGCTTGAACACTGAAGCTTTCTTT. Residues: CASGRSGLNTEAFF.

This clonotype has ten or more counts. The rearrangement joins TRBV7-9 to TRBJ1-1, with a possible D match to TRBD1 (6 bases). Between the trimmed V and J ends, which lost 3 bases and 1 base, there was a span of 12 bases. The CDR3 runs 15 residues. CDR1 SEHNR and CDR2 FQNEAQ come from the germline V gene (reference sequence). CDR3 in amino acids: CASSFLGGPNTEAFF. In DNA, the CDR3 is TGTGCCAGCAGCTTCCTGGGGGGCCCGAACACTGAAGCTTTCTTT.

This clonotype appeared many times. The genes are TRBV5-5 and TRBJ1-3, with D maybe TRBD1 (6 bases). Trimming took off 4 bases at V and 2 bases at J, with 10 bases between the two ends. Germline loops: CDR1 SGHKS, CDR2 YYEKEE (reference sequence). The CDR3 covers 14 residues. The CDR3 region is CASSPQGAGNTIYF. CDR3 bases: TGTGCCAGCAGCCCACAGGGAGCTGGAAACACCATATATTTT.

This clonotype was seen ten or more times. V is TRBV3-1 and J is TRBJ2-2; 7 bases fit TRBD1. The CDR3 spans 17 residues. Germline-derived CDR1 and CDR2 are LGHDT and YNNKEL (reference sequence). The V segment lost 2 bases and the J segment 3 bases; nucleotides outside the gene matches: 9. The CDR3 sequence: CASSQKWRQGDTGELFF. The CDR3 bases are TGTGCCAGCAGCCAAAAGTGGCGACAGGGTGACACCGGGGAGCTGTTTTTT. Complete variable domain (other parts from reference TRBV3-1 and TRBJ2-2): DTAVSQTPKYLVTQMGNDKSIKCEQNLGHDTMYWYKQDSKKFLKIMFSYNNKELIINETVPNRFSPKSPDKAHLNLHINSLELGDSAVYFCASSQKWRQGDTGELFFGEGSRLTVL.

This clonotype was counted a few times. The J gene is TRBJ2-1, the V gene TRBV6-5; 12 nucleotides agree with TRBD2. This CDR3 spans 18 amino acids. Germline V CDR1 and CDR2: MNHEY, SVGAGI. Unmatched junction bases numbered 14, after V lost 6 bases and J lost 5 bases. In nucleotides, the CDR3 is TGTGCCAGCAGCTTACTCCCTAGCGGGAGGGCCCGAAACAATGAGCAGTTCTTC. It encodes CASSLLPSGRARNNEQFF.

The V gene is TRBV20-1, the J gene TRBJ1-5; TRBD1 might be the D (5 bases). This CDR3 contains 14 residues. Trimming cost V 5 bases and J 0 bases, with 11 bases left between them. Germline CDR1 reads DFQATT; CDR2 reads SNEGSKA (reference sequence). The CDR3 nucleotides are TGCAGTGCTGCCCGGGGGGATAGCAATCAGCCCCAGCATTTT. Encoded protein: CSAARGDSNQPQHF.

The rearrangement joins TRBV10-1 to TRBJ1-2; D unclear. The V end was cut by 0 bases, the J end by 0 bases, with 14 bases between. This CDR3 region has 17 residues. The germline CDR1 and CDR2 sequences are WNHNN and SYGVQD (reference sequence). DNA for the CDR3: TGCGCCAGCAGTGAGTCTTTAGGTTGGGTTCCTAACTATGGCTACACCTTC. This translates into CASSESLGWVPNYGYTF.

Ten or more counts support this clonotype. The V and J genes are TRBV7-8 and TRBJ1-1; D uncertain. CDR3 length: 17 amino acids. The V end lost 5 bases, the J end lost 6 bases, and 25 bases lay between the germline ends. In germline, CDR1 is SGHVS, CDR2 FQNEAQ. The CDR3 DNA reads TGTGCCAGCAGCCGTCCTTATGGGGTGAAACCTTCCTCTGAAGCTTTCTTT. Translation gives CASSRPYGVKPSSEAFF. Complete variable domain (other parts from reference TRBV7-8 and TRBJ1-1): GAGVSQSPRYKVAKRGQDVALRCDPISGHVSLFWYQQALGQGPEFLTYFQNEAQLDKSGLPSDRFFAERPEGSVSTLKIQRTQQEDSAVYLCASSRPYGVKPSSEAFFGQGTRLTVV.

This clonotype was detected ten times or more. The rearrangement uses TRBV10-3 and TRBJ2-7; D possibly corresponds to TRBD2 (7 bases). CDR1 ENHRY and CDR2 SYGVKD come from the germline V gene. This CDR3 is built from 12 residues. V was trimmed by 11 bases and J by 6 bases, leaving 17 bases between them. The CDR3 sequence is CALRGGFGEQYF. The CDR3 nucleotides are TGTGCCTTGAGGGGGGGATTCGGCGAGCAGTACTTC.

V is TRBV5-4 and J is TRBJ2-7; 10 bases agree with TRBD2. Germline V gene sequence: CDR1 SGHNT, CDR2 YYREEE (reference sequence). CDR3 length: 16 amino acids. The J segment lost 2 bases and the V segment lost 6 bases, leaving 11 bases of the junction unmatched. CDR3 amino acids: CASMVRAGGHPYEQYF. DNA of the CDR3: TGTGCCAGCATGGTGAGAGCGGGAGGGCATCCCTACGAGCAGTACTTC.

This clonotype was detected a few times. This sequence joins TRBV20-1 and TRBJ1-1; D not resolved. Trimming removed 3 bases at V and 1 base at J, with 9 bases between. This CDR3 contains 13 residues. CDR1 and CDR2 from the germline V gene are DFQATT and SNEGSKA (reference sequence). CDR3 DNA: TGCAGTGCTAGGAGGCAGACGAACACTGAAGCTTTCTTT. This sequence encodes CSARRQTNTEAFF.

This clonotype was observed many times. The rearrangement joins TRBV4-3 to TRBJ2-3; D possibly matches TRBD1 or TRBD2 (5 bases each). Trimming pared 1 base from V and 5 bases from J, leaving 13 bases between. CDR1 is LGHNA and CDR2 is YSLEER in the germline V gene. This CDR3 region has 15 residues. The CDR3: CASSQGDGRGDTQYF. CDR3 nucleotide sequence: TGCGCCAGCAGCCAAGGGGACGGGCGCGGAGATACGCAGTATTTT.